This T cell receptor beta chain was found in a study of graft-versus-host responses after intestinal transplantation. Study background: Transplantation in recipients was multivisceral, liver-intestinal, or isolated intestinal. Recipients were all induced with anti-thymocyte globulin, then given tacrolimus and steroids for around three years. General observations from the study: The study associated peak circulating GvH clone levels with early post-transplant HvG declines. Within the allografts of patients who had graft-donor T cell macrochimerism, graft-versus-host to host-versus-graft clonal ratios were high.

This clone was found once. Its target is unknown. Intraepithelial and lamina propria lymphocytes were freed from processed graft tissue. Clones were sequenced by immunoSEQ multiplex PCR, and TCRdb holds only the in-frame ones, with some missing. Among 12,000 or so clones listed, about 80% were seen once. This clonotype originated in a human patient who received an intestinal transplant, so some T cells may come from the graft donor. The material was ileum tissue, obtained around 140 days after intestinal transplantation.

This CDR3 is CASSQRPTGGAGGYTF. CDR3 bases: TGCGCCAGCAGCCAACGACCTACAGGGGGCGCGGGGGGCTACACCTTC. This chain uses TRBV4-1 with TRBJ1-2; 9 nucleotides align to TRBD1. CDR1 and CDR2 (germline): MGHRA, YSYEKL. The length of the CDR3 is 16 residues. The V gene end was trimmed by 2 bases and the J gene end by 8 bases; junction bases not matched to a gene: 12.